This T cell receptor beta chain was identified during a study of cytomegalovirus exposure and HLA in healthy donors (TCRdb year 2017). For context, the study as a whole: An earlier analysis of several hundred of the donors reported 276 Gb of sequence data and around 100 million unique TCR beta sequences obtained from about 200 million T cells. About 280 gigabases of sequencing data and around 87 million unique TCR sequences were included in an early release covering 550 to 800 HLA-typed donors. Of the roughly 400 genotyped donors, 65% to 90% fell in the genetic ancestry cluster associated with self-reported Caucasian donors. The study aimed to test whether signatures of past pathogen exposure could be identified by cataloging public T cell receptors. The T cell repertoires of under 750 subjects were profiled by immunosequencing and related to cytomegalovirus serostatus. Along with the approximately 700-subject first cohort, a separate validation cohort of over a hundred different subjects was used. High-throughput TCR immunosequencing, statistical association of individual TCRs with disease status, and machine learning were combined to predict cytomegalovirus infection status. In a later analysis, previously published TCR beta repertoires from 500 to 750 donors were re-analyzed and high-resolution HLA genotyping was added so that TCR occurrence patterns could be studied. Rather than using new phenotypic data, the later analysis identified candidate immune exposures from TCR beta sequences and from how often those sequences occurred across donors. An earlier analysis of approximately 640 of the donors applied high-throughput TCR beta sequencing to assess whether each TCR beta V gene segment acted as functional or pseudogenic. Donor age, sex, ethnicity and CMV serostatus were collected together with the repertoire data. In a later genetic analysis, genome-wide SNP genotypes for about 55% of the roughly 670 donors were used, and that subset was treated as a discovery cohort. Every discovery cohort repertoire had been produced on one sequencing platform. HLA typing covered class I and class II loci at four-digit resolution. The number of donors typed differed by locus, with about 629-630 for A, B, C, DRB1 and DQB1, 522 for DQA1, 600 to 610 for DPA1, and over 400 for DPB1. A few DR-DQ haplotypes were treated as single units for association and clustering because of strong linkage in the cohort. On average, around 200,000 unique TCR beta nucleotide sequences were sequenced per donor among 398 genotyped donors of the cohort, with roughly 18% of those sequences being non-productive. Beyond this particular receptor, the publication reports: The earlier analysis of 450 to 700 of the donors excluded seventeen rarely observed V segments, including chromosome 9 orphons, because counts were too low. An earlier analysis of roughly 570 of the donors showed that most TCR beta V segments appeared in productive rearrangements either about 87% or about 30% of the time, which broadly matched IMGT annotations. A later genetic analysis reported fewer N-insertions in productive TCRs among donors in an Asian-associated ancestry cluster than the roughly 700-donor mean. The cohort was sequenced for TCR beta chains only, and without alpha or paired-chain data the features that could be detected were limited. A further reported finding was that TCR beta sequences accurately predicted the HLA-A and HLA-B alleles for most subjects in the first cohort. Most CMV-associated TCR beta chains appeared to be HLA-restricted in a later analysis, and the HLA associations seemed to be driven largely by CMV exposure. Some IMGT-functional V segments, including TRBV6-2 and TRBV6-3, could not be distinguished by the 87-base-pair reads and were therefore excluded. The classifier was reported to diagnose cytomegalovirus status with high specificity and sensitivity in both the original cohort and the validation cohort. Compared with equally common non-associated chains, HLA-associated TCR beta chains in a later analysis were more clonally expanded and had lower generation probabilities. A later analysis reported that several top co-occurrence clusters appeared linked to parvovirus B19, influenza, CMV and Epstein-Barr virus. In a later analysis, around 17,000 TCR beta sequences were associated with specific HLA alleles at a false discovery rate of 0.05. The study listed over 150 TCR beta chains as associated with cytomegalovirus. An association between a missense DCLRE1C variant and V-gene and J-gene trimming of TCR beta chains was found in a later genetic analysis and replicated in an independent cohort. Correlated functional status among segregating V segments might be attributable to linkage disequilibrium, but an unknown experimental factor could not be ruled out. According to the authors, the approach could potentially be generalized to other disease states and immunological phenotypes. When HLA alleles, especially DR and DQ, strongly co-occurred, attributing TCR associations to individual alleles was difficult. The only immune exposure information available for the cohort was CMV serostatus. While some public TCRs were present in many individuals, most TCR sequences turned up only very rarely across donors. Because HLA typing was missing for some donors at each locus, association tests included only the typed subset. In vitro tests confirmed that a few of the cytomegalovirus-associated TCR beta chains recognize cytomegalovirus antigens. A later analysis found that TCR association rates varied across HLA loci, with DRB1 alleles showing the most associated TCRs and HLA-C alleles the fewest. Sequencing depth was assumed to be roughly uniform across donors in the presence/absence analyses, though that assumption may not hold. A cluster of highly shared sequence variants was judged likely to be a technical artifact of the sequencing pipeline.

V is shortened by 1 base, J by 4 bases, and the region joining them spans 14 bases. Counted from cysteine to phenylalanine, this CDR3 has 16 amino acids. The read is trimmed to its CDR3 DNA, 48 bases read in frame from base 1. CDR1 and CDR2 were assigned from the germline V gene (reference sequence) as LNHNV and YYDKDF. The library was prepared using the immunoSEQ multiplex PCR assay. For the multiplex PCR, a mixture combining 60 forward primers for TCR Vbeta segments and 13 reverse primers for TCR Jbeta segments was used. The CDR3 region of rearranged TCR beta genes was amplified from genomic DNA by a multiplex PCR assay. On the Illumina HiSeq System, the amplified TCR beta libraries were sequenced as 87-base-pair reads. As for how the authors treated the data: A later analysis tallied about 77 million unique TCR beta chains across the 700 or so repertoires, and around 10 million of those chains were shared by two or more donors. A nearest-neighbor algorithm error-corrected the raw reads and collapsed the reads into unique sequences, merging closely related sequences to remove PCR and sequencing errors. CDR3 sequences were aligned to IMGT reference sequences to assign V, D and J gene segments. Each retained sequence needed at least a six-nucleotide match to both a V gene segment and a J gene segment. Rearrangements were classified as productive when the CDR3 lacked stop codons and remained in frame with V and J, and all other rearrangements were classified as non-productive. CDR3 was defined according to IMGT convention as the region running from the second conserved V-encoded cysteine to the conserved J-encoded phenylalanine. Sequences without an unambiguous match to a single V gene segment were excluded from the earlier analysis of several hundred of the donors. An earlier analysis of several hundred of the donors called V segments functional above 56.7% productive rearrangements and segregating when the between-donor standard deviation exceeded 5%. A statistical classification framework was built for diagnosing cytomegalovirus status from the catalog of TCR beta chain sequences. V and J gene assignment, in a later analysis, came from comparing TCR nucleotide sequences with IMGT/GENE-DB human TR gene sequences. The TCRdist pipeline was used in a later analysis to assign CDR3 sequences and most-parsimonious VDJ recombination scenarios. A later analysis defined each TCR beta chain by its CDR3 amino acid sequence plus V-gene family, and excluded reads lacking a unique V-gene family. A later analysis removed nearly 600 highly shared, low-generation-probability nucleotide sequences to deal with suspected cross-contamination and a sequencing artifact. A later analysis calculated a clonal expansion index for each public chain from normalized within-repertoire ranks of inferred template counts. A later analysis computed generation probabilities with a VDJ recombination model fitted to out-of-frame rearrangements, and checked the results against IGoR. In a later analysis, TCR-TCR, TCR-HLA and TCR-CMV co-occurrence was scored with hypergeometric tests, and a repertoire-size bias correction was applied to TCR pairs. To estimate false discovery rates, a later analysis permuted the HLA or CMV assignments 20 times. A later analysis grouped co-occurring TCRs with DBSCAN, adding TCRdist sequence similarity when clustering within HLA-allele-positive subsets. Repertoires with fewer than 30,000 or more than 120,000 public chains were left out of co-occurrence clustering, as were four to six repertoires with anomalous nucleotide sharing. TCRdb stores this immuneACCESS table with in-frame sequences only. Part of the clones is absent; in the studies checked, under half of the shortfall reflects unresolved V genes, and no reason is known for the rest. V, J and clone size derive from that table, while D and trimming were established from the DNA sequence. This sample holds tens of thousands of clones; 81% were observed only once. The top ten constitute roughly 1.2% of the sample.

In total, 600 or so healthy bone marrow donors made up the cohort. All cohort members were sampled while nominally healthy, although unrecorded immune exposures were likely present. The donor was CMV seropositive and was included in the group of 250 to 350 seropositive cohort members. A peripheral blood sample was provided by each donor, and peripheral blood mononuclear cells were used for TCR beta sequencing. The Qiagen DNeasy Blood Extraction Kit was used to extract genomic DNA from the blood cell samples. This clone has a single count. The antigen it binds to is not known. Per-base qualities were not stored, and no clone one base away is much larger.

This sequence originates from a girl aged 2 to 10 in good health and CMV-seropositive. The rearranged segments are TRBV15 and TRBJ2-1; the D gene is perhaps TRBD1, on 5 matching bases. The sample comprised PBMCs. The DNA reads TGTGCCACCAGCAGAGTGGCAGGGCTTCGATACAATGAGCAGTTCTTC. Its amino acids are CATSRVAGLRYNEQFF.